The 6 T cell receptor beta chains in this list originate from one sample, sequenced in a study of blood T cells in healthy people across ages. Combining a sample-barcoded 5' primer with a J-beta primer mix, a second PCR ran for about 7 to 11 cycles. TCRdb independently ran MiXCR on the 5' RACE reads; one entry per CDR3 protein. The sample includes some 890,000 distinct CDR3 sequences, roughly 28% of them seen just once. The data were also submitted as part of a second study, on T cells of mothers and their children.

Sequencing was done on a sample of blood. These receptors all stem from a middle-aged woman in good health.

The rearrangement uses TRBV5-1 and TRBJ2-1, with 9 bases fitting TRBD1. The CDR3 has 17 amino acids. Trimming took 2 bases from V and 2 from J; bases not matched to a gene: 8. Germline V gene lookup returns CDR1 SGHRS and CDR2 YFSETQ. The CDR3 nucleotides read TGCGCCAGCAGCTTAGACAGGGGGTATAGCCCCTACAATGAGCAGTTCTTC. It is translated as CASSLDRGYSPYNEQFF.

The chain is built from TRBV18 and TRBJ2-5; unclear D gene. The CDR3 loop spans 15 amino acids. The germline gives CDR1 KGHSH, CDR2 LQKENI. Trimming took 2 bases from V and 11 from J, leaving 21 bases between them. The CDR3 sequence is CASSPSNHLNNEQYF. The CDR3 coding sequence is TGTGCCAGCTCACCATCAAACCACCTAAACAATGAGCAGTACTTC.

This clonotype was picked up many times. The chain combines TRBV20-1 with TRBJ2-5; the D gene is possibly TRBD2 (5 bases). This CDR3 is 13 amino acids long. Between the trimmed V and J ends, which lost 5 bases and 2 bases, there was a span of 12 bases. Germline CDR1 DFQATT, CDR2 SNEGSKA (reference sequence). CDR3 DNA: TGCAGTGCTCACCACGGGGTACAAGAGACCCAGTACTTC. This gives the protein CSAHHGVQETQYF.

This clonotype has a handful of counts. The chain couples TRBV9 to TRBJ1-1; TRBD1 agrees at 10 bases. The CDR3 is 14 residues long. J lost 4 bases, V lost 4 bases, and 4 bases had no gene match. Germline CDR1 and CDR2: SGDLS and YYNGEE. The CDR3, as DNA: TGTGCCAGCAGCCGACAGGGGGCTTTCACTGAAGCTTTCTTT. Translation gives CASSRQGAFTEAFF. Variable domain in full (rest from reference TRBV9 and TRBJ1-1): DSGVTQTPKHLITATGQRVTLRCSPRSGDLSVYWYQQSLDQGLQFLIQYYNGEERAKGNILERFSAQQFPDLHSELNLSSLELGDSALYFCASSRQGAFTEAFFGQGTRLTVV.

The table lists this clonotype with a count of one. A single base separates this from a much larger clone, so it may be a read error. The chain links TRBV7-6 to TRBJ2-3, with D perhaps TRBD2 (5 bases). CDR3 size: 17 residues. CDR1 is SGHVS and CDR2 is FNYEAQ in the germline V gene. V lost 2 bases to trimming and J lost 3 bases, with 18 bases between them. CDR3 nucleotide sequence: TGTGCCAGCAGCTTAACGGCAACTAGAGCCCCTACAGATACGCAGTATTTT. This gives the protein CASSLTATRAPTDTQYF. The variable domain in full, with the rest retrieved from reference TRBV7-6 and TRBJ2-3, is GAGVSQSPRYKVTKRGQDVALRCDPISGHVSLYWYRQALGQGPEFLTYFNYEAQQDKSGLPNDRFSAERPEGSISTLTIQRTEQRDSAMYRCASSLTATRAPTDTQYFGPGTRLTVL.

This clonotype has a count of ten or more. The chain couples TRBV7-9 to TRBJ2-1; possible D gene TRBD1, 6 bases. With 7 bases removed from V and 8 bases from J, the gap between germline ends came to 18 bases. The CDR3 extends over 14 amino acids. Germline CDR1 reads SEHNR; CDR2 reads FQNEAQ (reference sequence). Here the CDR3 reads CASKRAGDDDEQFF. The DNA of the CDR3 is TGTGCCAGCAAGCGAGCAGGGGATGACGATGAGCAGTTCTTC.